This TCR beta chain originates from a study of T cells after yellow fever vaccination. V lost 4 bases, J lost 5 bases, and 6 bases lay in between. This CDR3 region has 12 residues. CDR1 and CDR2 from the germline V gene are SGHTA and FQGNSA. This clonotype was counted ten times or more. TCRdb re-analysed the 5' RACE reads in MiXCR, keeping a single row per CDR3 protein. The table lists approximately 350,000 distinct CDR3 sequences, approximately 10% of them singletons. Sequencing used PBMCs, obtained on the day of the first yellow fever vaccination. This receptor was identified in a man younger than 35 who received the YFV17D yellow fever vaccine. The rearrangement links TRBV7-2 to TRBJ2-1; the D is unclear. CDR3 DNA sequence: TGTGCCAGCAGCTGGGGTAACAATGAGCAGTTCTTC. Translating it yields CASSWGNNEQFF.